The T cell receptor beta chain described here comes from a study of blood T cell repertoires in COVID-19. In the study overall: Material from acute and convalescent COVID-19 was sourced from the United States, Italy and Spain. The analysed material was cDNA or gDNA that came from T cells, B-cell-depleted T cells, or PBMCs.

In the source study's methods: Quantification of nucleated cells was approximated via reference gene primer amplification. Some clones are missing from TCRdb's copy, which holds only in-frame ones; the method was immunoSEQ multiplex PCR. That table furnishes V, J and clone size, whereas the DNA furnished D and trimming. The table shows around 180,000 clones, with roughly 88% occurring only once. In this sample, this clone turned up a few times. Trimming left V 4 bases short and J 6 bases short, with 10 bases between. Per germline, CDR1 SEHNR and CDR2 FQNEAQ (reference sequence). This CDR3 spans 13 amino acids.

Specimen: peripheral blood. The gene calls are TRBV7-9 and TRBJ2-1, with D perhaps TRBD1 (5 bases). The receptor was isolated from a woman older than 75 with acute or convalescent COVID-19. The chain's CDR3 is CASSSGRANEQFF. The CDR3 nucleotides read TGTGCCAGCAGCTCCGGCAGGGCCAATGAGCAGTTCTTC.